This is a list of T cell receptor beta chains from one sample in a study of early T cells in non-severe SARS-CoV-2 infection. TCRdb redid the calling of the 5' RACE reads with MiXCR, one entry per CDR3 protein. The table includes tens of thousands of distinct CDR3 sequences, less than 15% detected once. This specimen consisted of whole blood, obtained at baseline. The receptors here all came from an adult who was a healthcare worker with PCR-confirmed SARS-CoV-2 infection or an uninfected control (not recorded which). Both conserved end residues are part of each CDR3. D genes are given only for firm matches. The size field is filled for only some rows; it gives once, few, many or a size class.

d_call: TRBD1; j_call: TRBJ2-7; clone_size: NA; v_call: TRBV11-2; cdr3_nt: TGTGCCAGCAGCTTGACAGGGAACGAGCAGTACTTC; cdr3_aa: CASSLTGNEQYF
d_call: TRBD1; j_call: TRBJ2-1; clone_size: NA; v_call: TRBV20-1; cdr3_nt: TGCAGTGCTAGCAGGGACAGAGGAAATGAGCAGTTCTTC; cdr3_aa: CSASRDRGNEQFF
d_call: NA; j_call: TRBJ2-1; clone_size: few; v_call: TRBV11-1; cdr3_nt: TGTGCCAGCAGCCCGGGACACTACAATGAGCAGTTCTTC; cdr3_aa: CASSPGHYNEQFF
d_call: TRBD2; j_call: TRBJ2-1; clone_size: NA; v_call: TRBV11-2; cdr3_nt: TGTGCCAGCAGCTTCCTTACCGGGACTAGCGGGGTAAATGAGCAGTTCTTC; cdr3_aa: CASSFLTGTSGVNEQFF
d_call: NA; j_call: TRBJ1-5; clone_size: many; v_call: TRBV29-1; cdr3_nt: TGCAGCGTTGGTTACTCCGATCAGCCCCAGCATTTT; cdr3_aa: CSVGYSDQPQHF
d_call: NA; j_call: TRBJ1-2; clone_size: NA; v_call: TRBV7-8; cdr3_nt: TGTGCCAGCAGCCCCCCGCCTGGCTACACCTTC; cdr3_aa: CASSPPPGYTF
d_call: TRBD1; j_call: TRBJ2-3; clone_size: many; v_call: TRBV11-3; cdr3_nt: TGTGCCAGCAGCTTTAGACCCGACAGGGAAGTCACAGATACGCAGTATTTT; cdr3_aa: CASSFRPDREVTDTQYF
d_call: NA; j_call: TRBJ2-3; clone_size: few; v_call: TRBV4-2; cdr3_nt: TGTGCCAGCAGCCAAGGAAGACGCGGGGCGGAGGTTGATACGCAGTATTTT; cdr3_aa: CASSQGRRGAEVDTQYF
d_call: NA; j_call: TRBJ1-5; clone_size: few; v_call: TRBV4-3; cdr3_nt: TGCGCCAGCAGCCAAGATAGGGGGGTTAGCAATCAGCCCCAGCATTTT; cdr3_aa: CASSQDRGVSNQPQHF
d_call: NA; j_call: TRBJ2-3; clone_size: NA; v_call: TRBV7-8; cdr3_nt: TGTGCCAGCAGCCAGACTAGGATAGAACCGCATACGCAGTATTTT; cdr3_aa: CASSQTRIEPHTQYF
d_call: NA; j_call: TRBJ2-7; clone_size: few; v_call: TRBV13; cdr3_nt: TGTGCCAGCTCTCCCAGGGGCCACGAGCAGTACTTC; cdr3_aa: CASSPRGHEQYF
d_call: NA; j_call: TRBJ2-2; clone_size: NA; v_call: TRBV12-3/TRBV12-4; cdr3_nt: TGTGCCAGCAGCCTTTACATCAGGGAGCTGTTTTTT; cdr3_aa: CASSLYIRELFF
d_call: NA; j_call: TRBJ2-7; clone_size: NA; v_call: TRBV7-6; cdr3_nt: TGTGCCAGCAGTATGAGCCCCGGGGGCGTCGCCTACGAGCAGTACTTC; cdr3_aa: CASSMSPGGVAYEQYF
d_call: NA; j_call: TRBJ2-7; clone_size: NA; v_call: TRBV20-1; cdr3_nt: TGCAGTGCTAGGCCCGATCCCTACGAGCAGTACTTC; cdr3_aa: CSARPDPYEQYF
d_call: NA; j_call: TRBJ2-2; clone_size: few; v_call: TRBV20-1; cdr3_nt: TGCAGTGCTATCGGCTTAAACACCGGGGAGCTGTTTTTT; cdr3_aa: CSAIGLNTGELFF
d_call: NA; j_call: TRBJ1-2; clone_size: many; v_call: TRBV3-1; cdr3_nt: TGTGCCAGCAGCCCGACTCAGTACTATGGCTACACCTTC; cdr3_aa: CASSPTQYYGYTF
d_call: TRBD2; j_call: TRBJ2-7; clone_size: few; v_call: TRBV4-1; cdr3_nt: TGCGCCAGCAGCCAACATAGCGGGGGAACGTCCTACGAGCAGTACTTC; cdr3_aa: CASSQHSGGTSYEQYF
d_call: TRBD2; j_call: TRBJ2-1; clone_size: NA; v_call: TRBV6-2/TRBV6-3; cdr3_nt: TGTGCCAGCAGTTACGCAAAGGGACTAGCGGGAGTCCTCTCCTACAATGAGCAGTTCTTC; cdr3_aa: CASSYAKGLAGVLSYNEQFF
d_call: NA; j_call: TRBJ2-3; clone_size: NA; v_call: TRBV7-8; cdr3_nt: TGTGCCAGCAGGATCACAGATACGCAGTATTTT; cdr3_aa: CASRITDTQYF
d_call: NA; j_call: TRBJ1-1; clone_size: few; v_call: TRBV7-2; cdr3_nt: TGTGCCAGCAGCTTTGGGGCCGGCACTGAAGCTTTCTTT; cdr3_aa: CASSFGAGTEAFF
d_call: NA; j_call: TRBJ1-1; clone_size: NA; v_call: TRBV10-3; cdr3_nt: TGTGCCATCAGCTTCGACTTGAACACTGAAGCTTTCTTT; cdr3_aa: CAISFDLNTEAFF
d_call: NA; j_call: TRBJ2-7; clone_size: NA; v_call: TRBV11-3; cdr3_nt: TGTGCCAGCAGCTCACCAGGACAGCGTAGAACCTACGAGCAGTACTTC; cdr3_aa: CASSSPGQRRTYEQYF
d_call: TRBD2; j_call: TRBJ2-2; clone_size: many; v_call: TRBV12-3/TRBV12-4; cdr3_nt: TGTGCCAGCAGTTTCGGGACGCCTGGACTAGCGGGAGGGCGAAACGGGGAGCTGTTTTTT; cdr3_aa: CASSFGTPGLAGGRNGELFF
d_call: TRBD2; j_call: TRBJ2-7; clone_size: NA; v_call: TRBV29-1; cdr3_nt: TGCAGCGTTGAAGGAACTAGCGGATTTTCTTACGAGCAGTACTTC; cdr3_aa: CSVEGTSGFSYEQYF
d_call: TRBD1; j_call: TRBJ2-7; clone_size: NA; v_call: TRBV11-2; cdr3_nt: TGTGCCAGCAGCTTAGGCCCAGACAGGGGGCCCTACGAGCAGTACTTC; cdr3_aa: CASSLGPDRGPYEQYF
d_call: NA; j_call: TRBJ2-1; clone_size: NA; v_call: TRBV11-2; cdr3_nt: TGTGCCAGCAGCCTCCGGAGGGGGAGGGGAGGCAATGAGCAGTTCTTC; cdr3_aa: CASSLRRGRGGNEQFF
d_call: NA; j_call: TRBJ2-7; clone_size: few; v_call: TRBV12-3/TRBV12-4; cdr3_nt: TGTGCCAGCAGTTCAAGGTGGCAGGCGAACTCCTACGAGCAGTACTTC; cdr3_aa: CASSSRWQANSYEQYF
d_call: NA; j_call: TRBJ2-5; clone_size: many; v_call: TRBV5-1; cdr3_nt: TGCGCCAGCAGCTTGCGGCATATCAACGAAGAGACCCAGTACTTC; cdr3_aa: CASSLRHINEETQYF
d_call: NA; j_call: TRBJ2-3; clone_size: few; v_call: TRBV5-1; cdr3_nt: TGCGCCAGCAGCTTGATGGCAGCCAGCACAGATACGCAGTATTTT; cdr3_aa: CASSLMAASTDTQYF
d_call: NA; j_call: TRBJ2-7; clone_size: NA; v_call: TRBV27; cdr3_nt: TGTGCCAGCAGTTTCCCCGGCTACGAGCAGTACTTC; cdr3_aa: CASSFPGYEQYF
d_call: TRBD1; j_call: TRBJ1-2; clone_size: many; v_call: TRBV11-2; cdr3_nt: TGTGCCAGCAGCGGGACAGGGAAATTGGTTGATGGCTACACCTTC; cdr3_aa: CASSGTGKLVDGYTF
d_call: NA; j_call: TRBJ1-2; clone_size: few; v_call: TRBV19; cdr3_nt: TGTGCCAGTAGTATCTACAGTTCAGTGGGCTACACCTTC; cdr3_aa: CASSIYSSVGYTF
d_call: NA; j_call: TRBJ2-4; clone_size: few; v_call: TRBV18; cdr3_nt: TGTGCCAGCTCGCTGTCGGTCAGCCCCGAGGACATTCAGTACTTC; cdr3_aa: CASSLSVSPEDIQYF
d_call: TRBD1; j_call: TRBJ1-3; clone_size: many; v_call: TRBV13; cdr3_nt: TGTGCCAGCAGCCCCGGGACAGCTGGAAACACCATATATTTT; cdr3_aa: CASSPGTAGNTIYF
d_call: NA; j_call: TRBJ1-6; clone_size: few; v_call: TRBV12-3/TRBV12-4; cdr3_nt: TGTGCCAGCAGCTCTCAGGGACGGACCAGGGCACCCCTCCACTTT; cdr3_aa: CASSSQGRTRAPLHF
d_call: NA; j_call: TRBJ1-4; clone_size: many; v_call: TRBV27; cdr3_nt: TGTGCCAGCAGTTTCGGCCAGGGGAATGAAAAACTGTTTTTT; cdr3_aa: CASSFGQGNEKLFF
d_call: TRBD1; j_call: TRBJ1-3; clone_size: many; v_call: TRBV2; cdr3_nt: TGTGCCAGCATAAGGGACAGGGGACCAAGCTCTGGAAACACCATATATTTT; cdr3_aa: CASIRDRGPSSGNTIYF
d_call: NA; j_call: TRBJ1-1; clone_size: few; v_call: TRBV29-1; cdr3_nt: TGCAGCGCCCTCCCGTTTCCGAGCACTGAAGCTTTCTTT; cdr3_aa: CSALPFPSTEAFF
d_call: NA; j_call: TRBJ2-5; clone_size: NA; v_call: TRBV20-1; cdr3_nt: TGCAGTGCTAGAGATAATCCCCAAGAGACCCAGTACTTC; cdr3_aa: CSARDNPQETQYF
d_call: TRBD1; j_call: TRBJ2-7; clone_size: NA; v_call: TRBV5-1; cdr3_nt: TGCGCCAGCAGCACAGGGGGCTCCTACGAGCAGTACTTC; cdr3_aa: CASSTGGSYEQYF
d_call: NA; j_call: TRBJ2-1; clone_size: NA; v_call: TRBV7-2; cdr3_nt: TGTGCCAGCAGCTCTAGACTAACTTACAATGAGCAGTTCTTC; cdr3_aa: CASSSRLTYNEQFF
d_call: NA; j_call: TRBJ2-1; clone_size: few; v_call: TRBV12-3/TRBV12-4; cdr3_nt: TGTGCCAGCAGTTTAGGTAGCTATGAGCAGTTCTTC; cdr3_aa: CASSLGSYEQFF
d_call: TRBD2; j_call: TRBJ2-7; clone_size: many; v_call: TRBV24-1; cdr3_nt: TGTGCCACCAGTGATTCTCGGACTAGCACCTACGAGCAGTACTTC; cdr3_aa: CATSDSRTSTYEQYF
d_call: NA; j_call: TRBJ2-1; clone_size: NA; v_call: TRBV29-1; cdr3_nt: TGCAGCGTCCTTATACATAGCTCCTACAATGAGCAGTTCTTC; cdr3_aa: CSVLIHSSYNEQFF
d_call: NA; j_call: TRBJ1-5; clone_size: many; v_call: TRBV18; cdr3_nt: TGTGCCAGCTCAACCGGGGGGGGTAATCAGCCCCAGCATTTT; cdr3_aa: CASSTGGGNQPQHF